The clone carrying this T cell receptor (beta chain) came up many times. For repertoire sequencing, the TCR beta CDR3 regions were amplified from RNA transcripts. The first round was an RT-PCR with HTBI primers, and the second round was a multiplex PCR. MiXCR was run by TCRdb on the multiplex PCR reads, yielding one entry per CDR3 protein. The sample has about 400,000 distinct CDR3 sequences, 15% to 19% seen once; the top ten hold roughly 7%. This sample is drawn from a study of Graves' ophthalmopathy and Graves' hyperthyroidism. There are 16 residues in the CDR3. Germline CDR1 MNHEY, CDR2 SMNVEV (reference sequence). V lost 5 bases and J 5 bases, leaving 21 bases between the germline ends.

V gene TRBV27 combines with J gene TRBJ1-2; the D gene is possibly TRBD1 (6 bases). What was sequenced was peripheral blood. This sequence was found in a woman aged 18-29 years with stable Graves' hyperthyroidism. CDR3 region: CASSPWTEATRYGYTF. DNA of the CDR3: TGTGCCAGCAGTCCGTGGACAGAAGCTACTCGTTATGGCTACACCTTC.